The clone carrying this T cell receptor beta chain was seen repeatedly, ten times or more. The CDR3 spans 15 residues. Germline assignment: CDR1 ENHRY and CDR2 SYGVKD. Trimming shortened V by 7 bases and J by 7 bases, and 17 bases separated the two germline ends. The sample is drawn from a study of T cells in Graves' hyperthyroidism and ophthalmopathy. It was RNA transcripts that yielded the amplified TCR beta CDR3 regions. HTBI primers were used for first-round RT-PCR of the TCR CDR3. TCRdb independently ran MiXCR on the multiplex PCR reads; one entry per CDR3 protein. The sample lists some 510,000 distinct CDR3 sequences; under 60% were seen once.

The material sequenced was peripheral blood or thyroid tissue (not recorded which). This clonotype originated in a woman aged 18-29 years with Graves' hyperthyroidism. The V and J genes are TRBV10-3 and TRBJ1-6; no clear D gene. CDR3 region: CAIKEVGFGNSPLHF. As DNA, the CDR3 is TGTGCCATCAAGGAGGTGGGCTTCGGGAATTCACCCCTCCACTTT.